The TCR beta chain described here comes from a study of cytomegalovirus exposure and HLA in healthy donors (dated by TCRdb to about 2017). Some background on the complete study: According to a later analysis, one platform produced both the 110 or so validation repertoires and the roughly 650 repertoires of the first cohort. The aim of the study was to test whether cataloging public T cell receptors could identify signatures of past pathogen exposure. Along with the approximately 700-subject first cohort, a separate validation cohort of 120 different subjects was used. The study combined high-throughput TCR immunosequencing, statistical association of individual TCRs with disease status, and machine learning to predict cytomegalovirus infection status. The paper as a whole reports these results and caveats: Of the cluster scores, roughly 95% were above 0 in a later analysis, which found that TCRs clustered in the first cohort also tended to co-occur in the 120 or so validation repertoires. In the study, some 160 TCR beta chains were listed as associated with cytomegalovirus. Across donors, most TCR sequences were observed very rarely, whereas some public TCRs were present in many individuals. The classifier was reported to diagnose cytomegalovirus status with high specificity and sensitivity in both the original cohort and the validation cohort. Three of the identified cytomegalovirus-associated TCR beta chains were confirmed in vitro to be specific for cytomegalovirus antigens. A later analysis lacked HLA typing for the validation cohort, so it scored co-occurrence in that cohort across all 110 or so repertoires. The authors suggested that the approach could potentially be extended to other disease states and immunological phenotypes.

As encoded in the germline V gene, CDR1 is LGHNA while CDR2 is YNFKEQ. Including cysteine and phenylalanine, the CDR3 has 16 amino acids. The sequence is cut down to CDR3 DNA, 48 bases in frame from base 1. The trim is 6 bases for V and 7 bases for J, with a gap of 21 bases between the germline ends. Concerning this clone itself: This receptor's antigen is unknown. No base qualities exist here, and no much larger clone lies one base off it.

The donors were included in the validation cohort of 100 to 150 subjects, a group kept apart from the roughly 670-subject first cohort. Library preparation was by the immunoSEQ multiplex PCR assay. Per the source publication's procedure: A statistical classification framework was built to diagnose cytomegalovirus status from the catalog of TCR beta chain sequences. TCRdb took this table from immuneACCESS and kept in-frame rearrangements with V and J called. Such tables lack part of the clones; where checked against another copy, unresolved V genes explain under half of the gap, and the rest is unexplained. V and J calls and clone size are as listed in that table; D and trimming were resolved from the DNA. A total of some 350,000 clones appear in this sample, about nine tenths of them only once. The ten largest clones add up to approximately 1% of the sample.

This TCR derives from a woman aged 25 to 39 in good health and CMV-seropositive. The sequence is built from TRBV4-2 and TRBJ2-2, and perhaps TRBD1 as D gene, on 6 matching bases. The sample comprised PBMCs. The DNA is TGTGCCAGCAGACTGAACTCCCGGGACATCCGCGGGGAGCTGTTTTTT. It translates to CASRLNSRDIRGELFF.